Below are 25 T cell receptor beta chains sequenced from a single sample in a study of cytomegalovirus exposure and HLA in healthy donors. PCR was performed using 60 Vbeta and 13 Jbeta primers. Sequencing used immunoSEQ multiplex PCR; TCRdb keeps in-frame clones, though not all of them. The data show 90,000 to 130,000 clones, 65% to 85% seen once. Sequenced input: PBMCs. These receptors were taken from a man aged 25-40 years in good health and CMV-seropositive.

The chain combines TRBV5-1 with TRBJ2-3; 7 bases agree with TRBD2. CDR1 and CDR2 from the germline V gene are SGHRS and YFSETQ. The CDR3 runs to 17 residues. The V and J ends lost 0 bases and 2 bases, in that order; junction bases with no gene match: 9. CDR3 protein: CASSLARGGGFTDTQYF. The DNA of the CDR3 is TGCGCCAGCAGCTTGGCCCGGGGCGGGGGTTTCACAGATACGCAGTATTTT.

Remarks on this clone: Other DNA sequences in the sample encode the same CDR3. The chain has TRBV7-6 and TRBJ2-1; 11 bases are shared with TRBD1. The J segment lost 6 bases and the V segment lost 5 bases, leaving 3 bases of the junction unmatched. Germline V gene lookup returns CDR1 SGHVS and CDR2 FNYEAQ. CDR3 length: 14 residues. DNA of the CDR3: TGTGCCAGCAGCCTGGGACAGGGGGTCAATGAGCAGTTCTTC. Amino acids: CASSLGQGVNEQFF.

The chain has TRBV12-5 and TRBJ2-3; 8 nucleotides line up with TRBD2. This CDR3 has 16 amino acids. The V gene's germline CDR1 is LGHNT and CDR2 FRNRAP. J gave up 6 bases and V 6 bases, and 14 bases lay outside the gene matches. Here the CDR3 reads CASGPPWAGGWDTQYF. CDR3 DNA: TGTGCTAGTGGGCCCCCCTGGGCGGGGGGATGGGATACGCAGTATTTT.

This chain connects TRBV4-2 to TRBJ2-5; 9 bases map to TRBD2. The germline V gene encodes CDR1 LGHNA and CDR2 YNFKEQ. This CDR3 has 17 amino acids. V shed 1 base, J shed 5 bases, and the junction held 11 bases outside the gene matches. The CDR3 DNA follows: TGTGCCAGCAGCCAAGTAGCGCGGGGGGGCCTCGGGGAGACCCAGTACTTC. This gives the protein CASSQVARGGLGETQYF.

This clone was detected only once. The rearrangement uses TRBV9 and TRBJ2-7, with D perhaps TRBD1 (6 bases). Trimming stripped 4 bases from V and 3 bases from J, with 14 bases between. The CDR3 runs 14 residues. The germline gives CDR1 SGDLS, CDR2 YYNGEE. The CDR3 bases are TGTGCCAGCAGCCTTAGCTCAGGGGACTACGAGCAGTACTTC. Translated, it gives CASSLSSGDYEQYF.

This clone was counted between two and nine times. The V call is TRBV4-3, the J call TRBJ1-1; the match to TRBD1 covers 7 bases. The CDR3 contains 14 residues. The V segment lost 4 bases and the J segment 3 bases; nucleotides outside the gene matches: 5. CDR1 is LGHNA, CDR2 YSLEER, per germline. The CDR3 region has the DNA TGCGCCAGCAGCCCAGGGGACAGACACACTGAAGCTTTCTTT. It specifies CASSPGDRHTEAFF.

The chain joins TRBV9 to TRBJ1-6; D gene ambiguous. Germline V CDR1 and CDR2: SGDLS, YYNGEE. Between the trimmed V and J ends, which lost 1 base and 6 bases, there was a span of 5 bases. The CDR3 covers 13 residues. This chain's CDR3 is CASSVFRNSPLHF. The DNA for the CDR3 is TGTGCCAGCAGCGTATTCCGTAATTCACCCCTCCACTTT.

V is TRBV19 and J is TRBJ2-5, with 8 bases fitting TRBD2. The germline gives CDR1 LNHDA, CDR2 SQIVND (reference sequence). With 3 bases clipped from V and 1 base from J, the junction kept 4 bases outside the gene matches. This CDR3 has 15 residues. CDR3 in DNA: TGTGCCAGTAGTATTGGGCGGGGGGCCCAAGAGACCCAGTACTTC. Its translation is CASSIGRGAQETQYF.

The chain combines TRBV6-6 with TRBJ1-1, with 11 nucleotides matching TRBD1. CDR1 and CDR2 (germline): MNHNY, SVGAGI (reference sequence). The CDR3 contains 14 residues. V was clipped by 7 bases and J by 3 bases; unmatched bases: 4. The CDR3 DNA reads TGTGCCAGCAACTCGGACAGGGGGCACACTGAAGCTTTCTTT. Protein: CASNSDRGHTEAFF.

Only a few counts were recorded for this clone. The chain employs TRBV5-6 and TRBJ1-4, with 7 bases that match TRBD1. The CDR3 length is 15 residues. V shed 4 bases and J 0 bases; nucleotides not matched to a gene: 3. Germline V gene sequence: CDR1 SGHDT, CDR2 YYEEEE. CDR3 residues: CASSGGQATNEKLFF. The CDR3 nucleotides read TGTGCCAGCAGCGGCGGACAGGCAACTAATGAAAAACTGTTTTTT.

The chain has TRBV11-2 and TRBJ2-1; 10 bases map to TRBD2. Germline V gives CDR1 SGHAT, CDR2 FQNNGV. The CDR3 covers 16 residues. V shed 3 bases, J shed 2 bases, and the junction held 4 bases outside the gene matches. The CDR3 loop reads CASSFSSGGTYNEQFF. Written as DNA, the CDR3 is TGTGCCAGCAGCTTTTCTAGCGGGGGAACCTACAATGAGCAGTTCTTC.

This chain links TRBV11-2 with TRBJ2-3; the match to TRBD2 covers 7 bases. This CDR3 spans 16 amino acids. V was clipped by 1 base and J by 5 bases; unmatched bases: 9. Looked up from germline, CDR1 is SGHAT and CDR2 is FQNNGV. CDR3: CASSLGSSGAQDTQYF. The CDR3 nucleotides are TGTGCCAGCAGCTTAGGATCGAGCGGGGCGCAAGATACGCAGTATTTT.

V is TRBV6-5 and J is TRBJ2-2, with a tentative D call TRBD2 (6 bases). Germline V gives CDR1 MNHEY, CDR2 SVGAGI. The length of the CDR3 is 14 residues. V lost 2 bases and J 5 bases, leaving 9 bases between the germline ends. DNA for the CDR3: TGTGCCAGCAGTTACGTGGAGGGTACCGGGGAGCTGTTTTTT. It specifies CASSYVEGTGELFF.

CDR3: CASSVGEGEADTQYF. CDR3 sequence (DNA): TGTGCCAGCAGTGTGGGGGAAGGGGAGGCAGATACGCAGTATTTT. This sequence joins TRBV28 and TRBJ2-3; weak D call: TRBD2 (6 bases). Germline lookup yields CDR1 MDHEN and CDR2 SYDVKM. V lost 5 bases, J lost 4 bases, and 16 bases lay in between. The CDR3 loop spans 15 amino acids.

The V call is TRBV10-3, the J call TRBJ1-1, with D uncertain. CDR3 length equals 13 residues. V was cut by 2 bases and J by 0 bases, with 4 bases left in between. Germline values: CDR1 ENHRY, CDR2 SYGVKD. The CDR3 is CAISEGLNTEAFF. The CDR3 DNA reads TGTGCCATCAGTGAGGGGCTGAACACTGAAGCTTTCTTT.

The V and J genes are TRBV19 and TRBJ2-2; 7 nucleotides agree with TRBD2. The CDR3 spans 14 residues. The V segment lost 8 bases and the J segment 6 bases; nucleotides outside the gene matches: 9. CDR1 LNHDA and CDR2 SQIVND come from the germline V gene (reference sequence). CDR3 bases: TGTGCCAGTTCAGGCGGGGGAGGGGCCGGGGAGCTGTTTTTT. Its protein is CASSGGGGAGELFF.

This clone was seen a single time. The chain joins TRBV2 to TRBJ1-1, with a weak D call TRBD1 (6 bases). This CDR3 has 13 residues. V was pared by 6 bases and J by 7 bases, with 15 bases between. CDR1 and CDR2 from the germline V gene are SNHLY and FYNNEI. The CDR3 region is CASSTGTLGEAFF. CDR3 in DNA: TGTGCCAGCAGCACAGGGACCCTGGGTGAAGCTTTCTTT.

The V gene is TRBV5-1, the J gene TRBJ2-7, with 8 bases lining up with TRBD1. V lost 3 bases to trimming and J lost 5 bases; unmatched junction nucleotides: 7. This CDR3 is 14 amino acids long. The germline CDR1 and CDR2 sequences are SGHRS and YFSETQ. CDR3 sequence: CASSSDRVGDEQYF. As DNA, the CDR3 is TGCGCCAGCAGCTCGGACAGGGTTGGCGACGAGCAGTACTTC.

This clone has a handful of counts. V is TRBV2 and J is TRBJ1-1; the D gene is possibly TRBD1 (5 bases). CDR1 and CDR2 (germline): SNHLY, FYNNEI. Trimming removed 1 base at V and 11 bases at J, with 14 bases between. This CDR3 spans 13 amino acids. The CDR3 region has the DNA TGTGCCAGCAGTGAAGGTCAGCAGCCAGGGGCTTTCTTT. Translating gives CASSEGQQPGAFF.

The rearrangement joins TRBV5-1 to TRBJ1-1, with 10 bases that match TRBD1. This CDR3 contains 15 residues. CDR1 is SGHRS, CDR2 YFSETQ, per germline. J lost 5 bases, V lost 4 bases, and 8 bases had no gene match. CDR3 sequence: CASSKGDRGVTEAFF. The CDR3 DNA follows: TGCGCCAGCAGCAAGGGGGACAGGGGAGTTACTGAAGCTTTCTTT.

The chain carries TRBV19 and TRBJ1-5; D gene unclear. The CDR3 extends over 14 amino acids. Germline CDR1 is LNHDA and CDR2 is SQIVND (reference sequence). The V end was cut by 10 bases, the J end by 5 bases, with 18 bases between. The CDR3 DNA reads as TGTGCCACCTCACCTAGCGGTAGGCATCAGCCCCAGCATTTT. It is translated as CATSPSGRHQPQHF.

V is TRBV7-3 and J is TRBJ2-2; no firm D call. This CDR3 has 15 residues. V dropped 1 base and J dropped 5 bases, with 11 bases sitting between them. Germline V lookup: CDR1 SGHTA, CDR2 FQGTGA. The CDR3 reads CASSLMGPDTGELFF. The DNA for the CDR3 is TGTGCCAGCAGCTTAATGGGCCCCGATACCGGGGAGCTGTTTTTT.

In this sample, this clone turned up once. The chain links TRBV4-2 to TRBJ2-2; 13 nucleotides agree with TRBD2. The CDR3 has 16 amino acids. The V gene end was trimmed by 3 bases and the J gene end by 5 bases; junction bases not matched to a gene: 3. Per germline, CDR1 LGHNA and CDR2 YNFKEQ. This CDR3 reads CASSHRGLAGTGELFF. CDR3 in DNA: TGTGCCAGCAGCCATCGGGGACTAGCGGGGACCGGGGAGCTGTTTTTT.

The V call is TRBV6-5, the J call TRBJ1-2, with 7 positions matching TRBD1. The CDR3 is 15 amino acids. CDR1 is MNHEY and CDR2 is SVGAGI in the germline V gene. The V segment lost 7 bases and the J segment 6 bases; nucleotides outside the gene matches: 14. CDR3 in DNA: TGTGCCAGCACACGAGGGGGAGGACAGGAAAATGGCTACACCTTC. Protein product: CASTRGGGQENGYTF.

The CDR3 nucleotides read TGTGCCATCAGTGAACCAAAACAGGGGGCTGGTTCACCCCTCCACTTT. As protein: CAISEPKQGAGSPLHF. The rearrangement links TRBV10-3 to TRBJ1-6; 9 nucleotides line up with TRBD1. The CDR3 loop spans 16 amino acids. V shed 3 bases, J shed 9 bases, and the junction held 9 bases outside the gene matches. Per the germline V gene, CDR1 is ENHRY and CDR2 is SYGVKD.